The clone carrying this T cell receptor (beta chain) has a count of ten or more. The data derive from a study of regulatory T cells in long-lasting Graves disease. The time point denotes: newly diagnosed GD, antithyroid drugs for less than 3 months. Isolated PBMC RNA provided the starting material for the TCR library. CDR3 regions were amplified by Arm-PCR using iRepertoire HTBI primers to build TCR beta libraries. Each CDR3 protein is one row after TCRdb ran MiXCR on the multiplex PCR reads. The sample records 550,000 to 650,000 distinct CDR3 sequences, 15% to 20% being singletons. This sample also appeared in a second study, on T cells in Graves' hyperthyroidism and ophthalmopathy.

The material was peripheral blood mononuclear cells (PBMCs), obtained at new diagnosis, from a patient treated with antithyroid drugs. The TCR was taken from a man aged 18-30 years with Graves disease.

The CDR3 loop reads CASSSGVAYEQYF. The CDR3 nucleotides are TGTGCCAGCAGTTCCGGGGTGGCCTACGAGCAGTACTTC. V usage is TRBV27 and J usage is TRBJ2-7; tentative D call: TRBD2 (5 bases). Germline CDR1 and CDR2: MNHEY and SMNVEV (reference sequence). Trimming removed 4 bases from V and 2 bases from J, with 9 bases in between. The CDR3 is 13 residues long.